This T cell receptor beta chain was recovered during a study of blood T cell repertoires in COVID-19. J lost 1 base, V lost 5 bases, and 5 bases had no gene match. The CDR3 spans 15 residues. The germline V gene has CDR1 SGHRS and CDR2 YFSETQ. Here immunoSEQ multiplex PCR was the method, and the copy in TCRdb shows in-frame clones only, minus some. Of a few hundred thousand clones in the sample, approximately 88% were seen once. This clone was recorded a few times. The sample contains more than one DNA sequence encoding this CDR3. Sequencing input: PBMCs or T cells enriched from blood (not recorded which). The clonotype originates from a middle-aged woman who had recovered from COVID-19. V gene TRBV5-1 combines with J gene TRBJ1-5; TRBD1 matches 8 bases. CDR3 bases: TGCGCCAGCAGGCCAACAGGGGGAAGCAATCAGCCCCAGCATTTT. Translated, it gives CASRPTGGSNQPQHF.